The next 10 T cell receptor beta chains were all read from a single sample in a study of blood T cell repertoires in COVID-19. Method: immunoSEQ multiplex PCR; TCRdb's copy keeps in-frame clones and lacks some. The sample lists roughly 30,000 clones, 70% to 85% seen once, with less than 15% in the top ten. What was sequenced was peripheral blood. These receptor sequences come from a human donor in a cohort sampled during active COVID-19.

The chain combines TRBV19 with TRBJ1-1; no clear D. CDR3 length equals 15 residues. Trimming cost V 3 bases and J 0 bases, with 11 bases left between them. CDR1 and CDR2 (germline): LNHDA, SQIVND (reference sequence). CDR3 loop: CASSILEGVNTEAFF. In DNA, the CDR3 is TGTGCCAGTAGTATTCTTGAGGGAGTGAACACTGAAGCTTTCTTT. The variable domain in full, completed from reference TRBV19 and TRBJ1-1, reads DGGITQSPKYLFRKEGQNVTLSCEQNLNHDAMYWYRQDPGQGLRLIYYSQIVNDFQKGDIAEGYSVSREKKESFPLTVTSAQKNPTAFYLCASSILEGVNTEAFFGQGTRLTVV.

The chain uses TRBV11-3 and TRBJ2-1, with 7 bases that match TRBD1. V lost 0 bases to trimming and J lost 15 bases; unmatched junction nucleotides: 5. The CDR3 is 12 amino acids. Per germline, CDR1 SGHNT and CDR2 YENEEA. CDR3 sequence: CASSLETGDLFF. In nucleotides, the CDR3 is TGTGCCAGCAGCTTAGAAACAGGGGATCTGTTCTTC. The full variable domain, completed using reference TRBV11-3 and TRBJ2-1, is EAGVVQSPRYKIIEKKQPVAFWCNPISGHNTLYWYLQNLGQGPELLIRYENEEAVDDSQLPKDRFSAERLKGVDSTLKIQPAELGDSAVYLCASSLETGDLFFGPGTRLTVL.

The rearrangement links TRBV18 to TRBJ2-7; D perhaps matches TRBD1 (8 bases). Germline CDR1 KGHSH, CDR2 LQKENI. Trimming removed 0 bases at V and 6 bases at J, with 15 bases between. The CDR3 runs 15 residues. CDR3: CASSPPSTGEGEQYF. The CDR3 nucleotides read TGTGCCAGCTCACCACCGTCGACAGGGGAGGGCGAGCAGTACTTC.

The V gene is TRBV28, the J gene TRBJ2-1, with D possibly matching TRBD1 (6 bases). Trimming shortened V by 4 bases and J by 2 bases, and 12 bases separated the two germline ends. CDR3 size: 15 residues. Germline lookup yields CDR1 MDHEN and CDR2 SYDVKM. CDR3: CASSYLQGAYNEQFF. The CDR3 DNA follows: TGTGCCAGCAGTTACCTACAGGGTGCCTACAATGAGCAGTTCTTC.

The chain links TRBV23-1 to TRBJ1-3; TRBD1 might be the D (5 bases). TRBV23-1 carries the ORF label, with uncertain function. V shed 7 bases and J shed 0 bases, with 10 bases lying between them. The CDR3 extends over 14 amino acids. DNA for the CDR3: TGCGCCAGCAAGCAGGGACTCTCTGGAAACACCATATATTTT. Amino acids: CASKQGLSGNTIYF.

The chain has TRBV29-1 and TRBJ2-7; 9 bases are shared with TRBD1. J gave up 5 bases and V 7 bases, and 9 bases lay outside the gene matches. CDR3 length: 13 residues. Germline V gene lookup returns CDR1 SQVTM and CDR2 ANQGSEA. DNA of the CDR3: TGCAGCGCACTCCCTGACAGGGGGAACGAGCAGTACTTC. Its protein is CSALPDRGNEQYF.

V gene TRBV6-2 or TRBV6-3 combines with J gene TRBJ2-1; 7 bases agree with TRBD1. V lost 2 bases to trimming and J lost 2 bases; unmatched junction nucleotides: 3. CDR1 is MNHEY, CDR2 SVGEGT, per germline. The CDR3 sequence is 15 residues long. This CDR3 is CASSYGGQAYNEQFF. CDR3 DNA: TGTGCCAGCAGTTACGGCGGACAGGCCTACAATGAGCAGTTCTTC.

The chain combines TRBV6-6 with TRBJ2-2, with 7 bases that match TRBD1. V shed 6 bases and J 6 bases; nucleotides not matched to a gene: 13. The CDR3 extends over 16 amino acids. CDR1 and CDR2 (germline): MNHNY, SVGAGI (reference sequence). CDR3 amino acids: CASRPQGQRFAGELFF. CDR3 coding DNA: TGTGCCAGCAGGCCTCAGGGACAGCGTTTTGCCGGGGAGCTGTTTTTT.

V and J are TRBV7-9 and TRBJ1-4; 7 bases match TRBD1. V dropped 2 bases and J dropped 4; count of bases not matched to a gene: 4. CDR1 is SEHNR and CDR2 is FQNEAQ in the germline V gene (reference sequence). CDR3 length: 15 amino acids. CDR3 protein: CASSLLGQRNEKLFF. The CDR3 DNA sequence: TGTGCCAGCAGCTTATTGGGACAGCGTAATGAAAAACTGTTTTTT.

The chain combines TRBV28 with TRBJ2-1; D perhaps matches TRBD2 (6 bases). Germline assignment: CDR1 MDHEN and CDR2 SYDVKM. Between the trimmed V and J ends, which lost 7 bases and 3 bases, there was a span of 16 bases. CDR3 length: 15 amino acids. The CDR3 nucleotides are TGTGCCAGCATCCCCGGGGGAGGAAACTACAATGAGCAGTTCTTC. It yields the protein CASIPGGGNYNEQFF.